The 11 T cell receptor beta chains presented below share a single source sample, sequenced in a study of response to subunit inactivated influenza vaccine. TCRdb fed the RT-PCR reads into MiXCR, producing one record per CDR3 protein. The data show about 780,000 distinct CDR3 sequences, with 15% to 20% seen just once and approximately 10% held by the top ten. The sample in question was PBMCs from blood, obtained around 5 days after vaccination. Receptors were obtained from a man aged 45-65 years who received an inactivated influenza vaccine.

This clonotype was recorded a few times. The CDR3 protein is CASSQVPGQVTEAFF. Written as DNA, the CDR3 is TGCGCCAGCAGCCAAGTCCCGGGACAAGTCACTGAAGCTTTCTTT. The rearrangement links TRBV4-3 to TRBJ1-1, with TRBD1 as a possible D gene (6 bases). CDR1 is LGHNA and CDR2 is YSLEER in the germline V gene. The CDR3 spans 15 residues. V was pared by 1 base and J by 4 bases, with 13 bases between.

The chain has TRBV20-1 and TRBJ2-5; D is unresolved. The CDR3 consists of 14 residues. With 6 bases removed from V and 0 bases from J, the gap between germline ends came to 14 bases. The germline gives CDR1 DFQATT, CDR2 SNEGSKA (reference sequence). The CDR3 DNA reads as TGCAGTGCCATTACTGGGCAGAACCAAGAGACCCAGTACTTC. This translates into CSAITGQNQETQYF.

This chain connects TRBV7-2 to TRBJ1-4, with D maybe TRBD1 (5 bases). The length of the CDR3 is 16 residues. The V gene lost 4 bases and the J gene lost 11 bases, with 23 bases spanning the gap. Germline-derived CDR1 and CDR2 are SGHTA and FQGNSA. The CDR3 coding sequence is TGTGCCAGCAGCTACCCGGGAGTGGGACGGCCGGGGAAACTGTTTTTT. Amino acid sequence: CASSYPGVGRPGKLFF.

The chain joins TRBV12-3 or TRBV12-4 to TRBJ2-1; 13 nucleotides match TRBD2. V trimming: 5 bases; J trimming: 5 bases; junction bases outside the gene matches: 6. CDR3 size: 16 residues. The CDR3 DNA reads TGTGCCAGCAGTCCCCGGGGACTAGCGGGGCACAATGAGCAGTTCTTC. Its translation is CASSPRGLAGHNEQFF.

In its sample, this clonotype was seen a few times. The chain links TRBV20-1 to TRBJ2-7; the D is unclear. This CDR3 has 14 residues. Deletions cut 1 base from V and 2 bases from J, with 12 bases between. Germline V lookup: CDR1 DFQATT, CDR2 SNEGSKA (reference sequence). The CDR3 DNA reads TGCAGTGCTAGAGGGGCAGCAGCCACCTACGAGCAGTACTTC. This encodes CSARGAAATYEQYF.

This clonotype was counted only a few times. The chain combines TRBV11-2 with TRBJ2-2; D might be TRBD2 (5 bases). V was cut by 5 bases and J by 3 bases, with 10 bases left in between. Looked up from germline, CDR1 is SGHAT and CDR2 is FQNNGV. The CDR3 spans 14 residues. This CDR3 reads CASSAGLYTGELFF. CDR3 coding DNA: TGTGCCAGCAGCGCCGGACTGTACACCGGGGAGCTGTTTTTT.

A few counts support this clonotype. The chain links TRBV20-1 to TRBJ2-3; D is undetermined. Deletions cut 2 bases from V and 0 bases from J, with 12 bases between. The CDR3 loop spans 15 amino acids. Germline V gives CDR1 DFQATT, CDR2 SNEGSKA (reference sequence). The chain's CDR3 is CSARSPALSTDTQYF. The CDR3, as DNA: TGCAGTGCTAGATCACCCGCTCTTAGCACAGATACGCAGTATTTT.

The V gene is TRBV5-5, the J gene TRBJ2-5; D gene unclear. The CDR3 is made up of 14 amino acids. The germline V gene encodes CDR1 SGHKS and CDR2 YYEKEE (reference sequence). Trimming took off 4 bases at V and 5 bases at J, with 15 bases between the two ends. The CDR3 loop reads CASSQPGPSETQYF. The CDR3 DNA is TGTGCCAGCAGCCAACCGGGCCCTTCGGAGACCCAGTACTTC.

The rearrangement joins TRBV4-2 to TRBJ2-3, with D unresolved. Trimming removed 0 bases from V and 0 bases from J, with 10 bases in between. The CDR3 is 16 residues long. Germline CDR1 and CDR2: LGHNA and YNFKEQ. CDR3: CASSQDPAASTDTQYF. CDR3 nucleotide sequence: TGTGCCAGCAGCCAAGACCCCGCCGCAAGCACAGATACGCAGTATTTT.

V and J are TRBV15 and TRBJ2-5; 14 nucleotides match TRBD2. The V and J ends lost 5 bases and 5 bases, in that order; junction bases with no gene match: 4. Germline values: CDR1 LNHNV, CDR2 YYDKDF (reference sequence). The CDR3 is 15 amino acids. CDR3 in DNA: TGTGCCACCAGCGGACTAGCGGGAGGACGGGAGACCCAGTACTTC. It specifies CATSGLAGGRETQYF.

V is TRBV3-1 and J is TRBJ1-2; 9 positions match TRBD1. The CDR3 length is 13 residues. CDR1 LGHDT and CDR2 YNNKEL come from the germline V gene (reference sequence). J was trimmed by 7 bases and V by 5 bases; bases with no gene match: 5. The DNA of the CDR3 is TGTGCCAGCAGCGCGGGACAGGGACTTGGCTACACCTTC. Translation: CASSAGQGLGYTF.